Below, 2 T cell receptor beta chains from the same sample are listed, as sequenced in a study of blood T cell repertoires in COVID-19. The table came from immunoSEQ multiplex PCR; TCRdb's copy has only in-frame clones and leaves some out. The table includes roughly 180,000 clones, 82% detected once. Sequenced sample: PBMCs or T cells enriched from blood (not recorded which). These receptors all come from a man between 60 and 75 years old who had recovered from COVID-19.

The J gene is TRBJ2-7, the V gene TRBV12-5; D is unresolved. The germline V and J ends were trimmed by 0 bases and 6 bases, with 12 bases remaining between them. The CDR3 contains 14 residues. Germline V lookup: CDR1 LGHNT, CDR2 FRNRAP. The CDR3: CASGLVSDKSEQYF. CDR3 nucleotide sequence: TGTGCTAGTGGTTTGGTATCAGACAAATCCGAGCAGTACTTC. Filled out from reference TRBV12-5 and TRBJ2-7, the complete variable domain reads DARVTQTPRHKVTEMGQEVTMRCQPILGHNTVFWYRQTMMQGLELLAYFRNRAPLDDSGMPKDRFSAEMPDATLATLKIQPSEPRDSAVYFCASGLVSDKSEQYFGPGTRLTVT.

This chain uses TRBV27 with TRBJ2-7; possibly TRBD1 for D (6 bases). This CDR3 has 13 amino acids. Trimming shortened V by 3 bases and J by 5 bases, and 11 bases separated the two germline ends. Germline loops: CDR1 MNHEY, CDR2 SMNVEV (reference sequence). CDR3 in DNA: TGTGCCAGCAGTTTGGACAGAACGAACGAGCAGTACTTC. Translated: CASSLDRTNEQYF.